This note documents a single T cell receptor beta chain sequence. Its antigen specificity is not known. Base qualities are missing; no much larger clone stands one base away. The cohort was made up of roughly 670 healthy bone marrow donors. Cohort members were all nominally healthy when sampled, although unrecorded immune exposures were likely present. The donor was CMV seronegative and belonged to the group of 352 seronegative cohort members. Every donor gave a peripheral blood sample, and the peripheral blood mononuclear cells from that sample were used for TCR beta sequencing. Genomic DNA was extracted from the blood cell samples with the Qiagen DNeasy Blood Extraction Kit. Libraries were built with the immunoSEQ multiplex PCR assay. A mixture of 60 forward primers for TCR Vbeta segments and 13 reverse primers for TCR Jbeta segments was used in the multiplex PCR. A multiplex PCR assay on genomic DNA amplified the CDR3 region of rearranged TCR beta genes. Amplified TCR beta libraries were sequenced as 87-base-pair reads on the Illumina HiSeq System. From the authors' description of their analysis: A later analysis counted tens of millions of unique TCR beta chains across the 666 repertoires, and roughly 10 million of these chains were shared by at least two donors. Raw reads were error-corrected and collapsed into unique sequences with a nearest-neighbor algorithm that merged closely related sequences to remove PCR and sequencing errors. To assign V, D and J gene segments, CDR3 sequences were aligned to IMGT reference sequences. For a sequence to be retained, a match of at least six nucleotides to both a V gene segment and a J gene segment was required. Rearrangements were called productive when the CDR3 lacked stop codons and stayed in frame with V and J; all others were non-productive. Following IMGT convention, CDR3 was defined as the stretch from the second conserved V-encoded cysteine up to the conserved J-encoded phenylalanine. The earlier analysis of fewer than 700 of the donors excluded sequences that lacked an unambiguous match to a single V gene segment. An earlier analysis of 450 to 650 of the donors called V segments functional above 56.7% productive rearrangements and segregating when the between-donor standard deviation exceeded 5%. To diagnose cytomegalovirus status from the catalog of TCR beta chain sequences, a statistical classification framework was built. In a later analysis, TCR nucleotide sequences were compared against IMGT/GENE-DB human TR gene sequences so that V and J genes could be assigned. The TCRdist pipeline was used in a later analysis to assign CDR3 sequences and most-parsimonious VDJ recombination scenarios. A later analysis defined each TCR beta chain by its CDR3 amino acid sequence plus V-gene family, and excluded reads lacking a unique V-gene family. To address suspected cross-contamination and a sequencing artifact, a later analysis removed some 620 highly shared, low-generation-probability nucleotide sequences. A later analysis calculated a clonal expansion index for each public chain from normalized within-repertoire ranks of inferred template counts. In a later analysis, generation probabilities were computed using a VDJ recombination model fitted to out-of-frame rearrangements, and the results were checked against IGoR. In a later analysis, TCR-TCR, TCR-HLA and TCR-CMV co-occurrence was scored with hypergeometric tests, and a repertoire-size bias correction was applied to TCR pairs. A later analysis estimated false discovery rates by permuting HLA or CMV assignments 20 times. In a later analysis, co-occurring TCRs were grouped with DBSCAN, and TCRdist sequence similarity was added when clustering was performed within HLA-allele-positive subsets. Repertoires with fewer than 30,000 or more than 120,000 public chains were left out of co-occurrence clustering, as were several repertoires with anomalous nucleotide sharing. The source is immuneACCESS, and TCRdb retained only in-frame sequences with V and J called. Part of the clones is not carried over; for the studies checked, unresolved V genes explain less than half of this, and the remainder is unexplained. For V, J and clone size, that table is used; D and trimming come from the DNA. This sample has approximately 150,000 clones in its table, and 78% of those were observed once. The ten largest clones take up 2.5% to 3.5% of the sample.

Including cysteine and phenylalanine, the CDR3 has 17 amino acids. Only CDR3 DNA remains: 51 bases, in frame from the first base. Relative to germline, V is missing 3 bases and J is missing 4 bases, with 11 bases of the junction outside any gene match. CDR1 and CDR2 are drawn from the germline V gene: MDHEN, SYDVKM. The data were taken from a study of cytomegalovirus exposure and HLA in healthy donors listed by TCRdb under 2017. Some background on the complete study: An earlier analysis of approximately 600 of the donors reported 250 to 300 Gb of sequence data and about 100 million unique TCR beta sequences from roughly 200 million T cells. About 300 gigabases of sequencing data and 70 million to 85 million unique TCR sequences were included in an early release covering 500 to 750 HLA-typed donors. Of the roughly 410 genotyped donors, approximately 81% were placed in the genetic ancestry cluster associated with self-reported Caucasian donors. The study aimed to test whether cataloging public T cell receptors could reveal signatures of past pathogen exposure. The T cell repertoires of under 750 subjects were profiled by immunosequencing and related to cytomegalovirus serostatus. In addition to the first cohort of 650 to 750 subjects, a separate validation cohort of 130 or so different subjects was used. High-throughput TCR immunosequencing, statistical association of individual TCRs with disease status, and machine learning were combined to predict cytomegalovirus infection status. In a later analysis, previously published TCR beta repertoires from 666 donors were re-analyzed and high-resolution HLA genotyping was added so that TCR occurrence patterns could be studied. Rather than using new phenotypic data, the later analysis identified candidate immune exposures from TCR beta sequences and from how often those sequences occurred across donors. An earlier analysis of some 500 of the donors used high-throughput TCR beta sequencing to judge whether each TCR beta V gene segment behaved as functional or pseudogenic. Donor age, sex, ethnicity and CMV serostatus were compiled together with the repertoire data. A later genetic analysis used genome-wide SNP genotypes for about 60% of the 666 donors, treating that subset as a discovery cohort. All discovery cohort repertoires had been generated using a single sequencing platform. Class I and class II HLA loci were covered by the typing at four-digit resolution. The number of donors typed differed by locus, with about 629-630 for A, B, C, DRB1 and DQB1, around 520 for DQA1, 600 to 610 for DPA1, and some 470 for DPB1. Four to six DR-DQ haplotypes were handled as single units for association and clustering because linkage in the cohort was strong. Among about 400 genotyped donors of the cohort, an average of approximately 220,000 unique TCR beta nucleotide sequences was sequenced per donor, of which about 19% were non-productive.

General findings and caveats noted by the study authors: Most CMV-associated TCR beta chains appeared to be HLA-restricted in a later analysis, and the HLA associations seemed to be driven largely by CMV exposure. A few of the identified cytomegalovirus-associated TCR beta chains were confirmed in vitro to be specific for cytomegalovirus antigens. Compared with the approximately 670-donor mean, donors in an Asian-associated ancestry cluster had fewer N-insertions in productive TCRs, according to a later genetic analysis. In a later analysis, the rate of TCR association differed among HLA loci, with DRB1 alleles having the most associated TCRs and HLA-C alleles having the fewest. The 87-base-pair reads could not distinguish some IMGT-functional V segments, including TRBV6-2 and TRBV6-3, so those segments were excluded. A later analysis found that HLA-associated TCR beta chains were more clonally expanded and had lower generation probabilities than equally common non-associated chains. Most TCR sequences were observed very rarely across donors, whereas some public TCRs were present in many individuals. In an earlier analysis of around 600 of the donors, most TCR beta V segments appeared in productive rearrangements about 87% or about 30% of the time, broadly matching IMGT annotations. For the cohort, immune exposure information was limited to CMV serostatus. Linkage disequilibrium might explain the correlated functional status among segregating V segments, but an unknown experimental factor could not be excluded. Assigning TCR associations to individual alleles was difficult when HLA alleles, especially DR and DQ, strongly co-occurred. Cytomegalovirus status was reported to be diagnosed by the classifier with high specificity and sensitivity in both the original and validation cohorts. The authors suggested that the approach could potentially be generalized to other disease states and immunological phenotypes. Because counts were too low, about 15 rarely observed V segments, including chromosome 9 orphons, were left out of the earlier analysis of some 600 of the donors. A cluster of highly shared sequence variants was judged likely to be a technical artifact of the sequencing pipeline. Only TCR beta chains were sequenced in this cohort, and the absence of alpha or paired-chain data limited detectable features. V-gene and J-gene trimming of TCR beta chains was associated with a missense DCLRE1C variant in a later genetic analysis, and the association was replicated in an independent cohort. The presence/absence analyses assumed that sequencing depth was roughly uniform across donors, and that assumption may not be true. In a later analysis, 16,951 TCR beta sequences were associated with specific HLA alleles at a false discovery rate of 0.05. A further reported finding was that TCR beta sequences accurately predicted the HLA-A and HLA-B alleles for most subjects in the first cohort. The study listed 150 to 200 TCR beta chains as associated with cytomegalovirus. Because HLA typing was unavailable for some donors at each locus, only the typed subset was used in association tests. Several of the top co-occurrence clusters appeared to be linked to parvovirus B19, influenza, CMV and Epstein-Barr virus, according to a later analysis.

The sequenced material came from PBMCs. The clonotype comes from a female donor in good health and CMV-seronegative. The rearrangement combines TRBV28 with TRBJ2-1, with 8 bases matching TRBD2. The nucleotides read TGTGCCAGCAGTTTCGCCGACGGGGGGGCGTATTACAATGAGCAGTTCTTC. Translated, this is CASSFADGGAYYNEQFF. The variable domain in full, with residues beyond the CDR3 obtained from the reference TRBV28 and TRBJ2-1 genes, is DVKVTQSSRYLVKRTGEKVFLECVQDMDHENMFWYRQDPGLGLRLIYFSYDVKMKEKGDIPEGYSVSREKKERFSLILESASTNQTSMYLCASSFADGGAYYNEQFFGPGTRLTVL.